This T cell receptor beta chain originates from a study of T cell responses to AZD1222 COVID-19 vaccine. The study's findings and limits: The donor group comprised mostly white British people and more females; the analysis possibly underestimated clonal diversity. As reported, nearly half of all spike-specific TCRs target variant regions that are unmutated.

The method was immunoSEQ multiplex PCR; TCRdb's version includes in-frame clones alone and lacks a portion of them. The sample lists about 190,000 clones; around 90% were seen once. With respect to this clone: The antigen is unknown.

Per the germline V gene, CDR1 is LNHDA and CDR2 is SQIVND (reference sequence). V gave up 8 bases and J gave up 3 bases; unmatched junction bases: 6. The CDR3 consists of 14 residues. This chain connects TRBV19 to TRBJ1-4, with TRBD1 identical over 7 bases. The starting material was peripheral blood, obtained on day 0 of AZD1222 vaccination. The TCR comes from an adult in good health. The CDR3 sequence is CASWGGTANEKLFF. In nucleotides, the CDR3 is TGTGCCAGTTGGGGGGGGACAGCTAATGAAAAACTGTTTTTT.